This T cell receptor beta chain derives from a study of blood T cell repertoires in COVID-19. Study-wide background: COVID-19 samples, acute and convalescent, were from the United States, Italy and Spain. T cells, B-cell-depleted T cells, or PBMCs supplied cDNA or gDNA.

Per the study methods: Counts of nucleated cells, estimated from reference gene primer amplification, were obtained. Sequencing used immunoSEQ multiplex PCR; TCRdb keeps in-frame clones, though not all of them. V and J calls and clone size are given by that table; D and trimming were obtained from the DNA. The repertoire consists of 120,000 or so clones, with 88% occurring once and the leading ten covering less than 4%. The CDR3 is made up of 15 amino acids. The sample comprised peripheral blood. This clonotype was sampled from a woman between 45 and 60 years old with acute or convalescent COVID-19. V usage is TRBV21-1 and J usage is TRBJ1-5; the table's D call of TRBD1 was not tested on the DNA. TRBV21-1 is listed as a pseudogene. Written as DNA, the CDR3 is TGTGCCAGCGTACCCGGGACAGGGGGGACTCAGCCCCAGCATTTT. Amino acids: CASVPGTGGTQPQHF.